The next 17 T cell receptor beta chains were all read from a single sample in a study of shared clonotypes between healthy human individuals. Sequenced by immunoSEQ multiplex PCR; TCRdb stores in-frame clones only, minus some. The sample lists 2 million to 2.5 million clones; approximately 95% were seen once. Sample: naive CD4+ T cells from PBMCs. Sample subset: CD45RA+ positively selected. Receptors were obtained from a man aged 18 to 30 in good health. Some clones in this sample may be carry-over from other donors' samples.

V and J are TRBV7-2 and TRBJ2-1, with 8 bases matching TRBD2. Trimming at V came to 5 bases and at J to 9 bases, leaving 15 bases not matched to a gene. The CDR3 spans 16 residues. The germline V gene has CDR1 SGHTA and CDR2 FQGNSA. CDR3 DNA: TGTGCCAGCAGCATTGAGGGGACTAGATTGATGGGTGAGCAGTTCTTC. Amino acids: CASSIEGTRLMGEQFF.

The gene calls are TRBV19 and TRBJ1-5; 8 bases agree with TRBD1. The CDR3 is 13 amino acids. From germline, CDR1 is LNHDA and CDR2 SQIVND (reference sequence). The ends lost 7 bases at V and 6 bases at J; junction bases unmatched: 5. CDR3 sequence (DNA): TGTGCCAGTAAATTTCAGGGGGCTCAGCCCCAGCATTTT. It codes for CASKFQGAQPQHF.

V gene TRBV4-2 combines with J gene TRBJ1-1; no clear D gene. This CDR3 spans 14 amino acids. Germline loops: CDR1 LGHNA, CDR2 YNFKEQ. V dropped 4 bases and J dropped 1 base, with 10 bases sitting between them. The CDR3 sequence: CASSPGVENTEAFF. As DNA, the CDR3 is TGTGCCAGCAGCCCCGGGGTAGAGAACACTGAAGCTTTCTTT.

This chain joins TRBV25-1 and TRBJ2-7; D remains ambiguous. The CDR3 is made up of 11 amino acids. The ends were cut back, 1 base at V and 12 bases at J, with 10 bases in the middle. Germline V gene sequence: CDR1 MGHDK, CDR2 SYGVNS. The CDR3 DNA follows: TGTGCCAGCAGTGAATGCCCCCAGTTGTACTTC. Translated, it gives CASSECPQLYF.

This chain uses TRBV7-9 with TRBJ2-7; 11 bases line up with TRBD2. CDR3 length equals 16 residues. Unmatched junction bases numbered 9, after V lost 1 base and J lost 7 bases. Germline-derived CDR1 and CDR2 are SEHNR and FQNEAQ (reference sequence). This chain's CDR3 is CASSLELAGATGEQYF. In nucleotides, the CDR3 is TGTGCCAGCAGCTTAGAACTAGCGGGAGCGACGGGTGAGCAGTACTTC.

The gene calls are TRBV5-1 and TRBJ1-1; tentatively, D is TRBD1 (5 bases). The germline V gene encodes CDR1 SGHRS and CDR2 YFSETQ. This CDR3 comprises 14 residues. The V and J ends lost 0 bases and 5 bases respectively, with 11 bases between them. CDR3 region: CASSLGGLETEAFF. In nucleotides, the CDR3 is TGCGCCAGCAGCTTGGGGGGCTTGGAGACTGAAGCTTTCTTT.

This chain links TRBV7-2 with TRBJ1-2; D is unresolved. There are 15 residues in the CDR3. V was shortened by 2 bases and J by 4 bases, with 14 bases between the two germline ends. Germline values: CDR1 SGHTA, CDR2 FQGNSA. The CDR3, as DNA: TGTGCCAGCAGCTTAATCGCAGTCAGCCGCTATGGCTACACCTTC. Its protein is CASSLIAVSRYGYTF. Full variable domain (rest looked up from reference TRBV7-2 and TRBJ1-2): GAGVSQSPSNKVTEKGKDVELRCDPISGHTALYWYRQSLGQGLEFLIYFQGNSAPDKSGLPSDRFSAERTGGSVSTLTIQRTQQEDSAVYLCASSLIAVSRYGYTFGSGTRLTVV.

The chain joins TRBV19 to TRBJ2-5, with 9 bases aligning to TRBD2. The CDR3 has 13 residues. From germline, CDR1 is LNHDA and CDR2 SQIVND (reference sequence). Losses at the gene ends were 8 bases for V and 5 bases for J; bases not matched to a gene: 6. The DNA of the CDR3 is TGTGCCAGTCGCATAGCGGGAGTGGAGACCCAGTACTTC. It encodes CASRIAGVETQYF.

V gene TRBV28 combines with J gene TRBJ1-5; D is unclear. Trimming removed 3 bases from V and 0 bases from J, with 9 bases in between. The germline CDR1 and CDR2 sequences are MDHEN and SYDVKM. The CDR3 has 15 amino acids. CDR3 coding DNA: TGTGCCAGCAGTTTGTTCTATACTAGCAATCAGCCCCAGCATTTT. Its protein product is CASSLFYTSNQPQHF.

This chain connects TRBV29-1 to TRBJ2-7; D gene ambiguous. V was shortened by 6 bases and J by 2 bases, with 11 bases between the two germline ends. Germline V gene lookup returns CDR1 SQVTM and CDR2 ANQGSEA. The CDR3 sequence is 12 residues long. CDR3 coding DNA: TGCAGCGTCGCCGCCCCCCCCTACGAGCAGTACTTC. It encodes CSVAAPPYEQYF.

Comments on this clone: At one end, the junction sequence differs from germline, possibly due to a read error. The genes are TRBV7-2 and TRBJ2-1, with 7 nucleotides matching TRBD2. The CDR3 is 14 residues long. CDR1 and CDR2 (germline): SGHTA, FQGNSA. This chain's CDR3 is CASSLTSSHNEQFF. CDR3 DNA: TGTGCCAGCAGCTTGACTAGCTCCCACAATGAGCAGTTCTTC.

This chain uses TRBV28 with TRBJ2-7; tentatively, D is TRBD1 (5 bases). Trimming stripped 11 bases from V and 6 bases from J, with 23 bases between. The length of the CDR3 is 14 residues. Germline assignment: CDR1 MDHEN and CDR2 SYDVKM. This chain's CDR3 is CAGEDTGRVTEQYF. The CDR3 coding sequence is TGTGCCGGCGAAGACACAGGAAGGGTCACCGAGCAGTACTTC.

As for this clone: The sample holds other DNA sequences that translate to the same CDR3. This CDR3 is CASSIWGGNQPQHF. DNA for the CDR3: TGTGCCAGTAGTATATGGGGGGGCAATCAGCCCCAGCATTTT. This chain uses TRBV19 with TRBJ1-5; D perhaps matches TRBD1 (5 bases). Trimming removed 2 bases at V and 2 bases at J, with 7 bases between. Germline lookup yields CDR1 LNHDA and CDR2 SQIVND (reference sequence). The CDR3 has 14 residues.

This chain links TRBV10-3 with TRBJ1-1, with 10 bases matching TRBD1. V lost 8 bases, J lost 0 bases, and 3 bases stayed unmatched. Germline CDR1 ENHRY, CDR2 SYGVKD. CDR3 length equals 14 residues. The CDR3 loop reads CAIAGTGVNTEAFF. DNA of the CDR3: TGTGCCATCGCCGGGACAGGGGTGAACACTGAAGCTTTCTTT.

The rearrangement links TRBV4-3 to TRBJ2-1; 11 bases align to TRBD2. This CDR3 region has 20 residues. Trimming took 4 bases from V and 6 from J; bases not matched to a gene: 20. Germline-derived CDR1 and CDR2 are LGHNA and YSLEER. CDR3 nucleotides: TGCGCCAGCAGCCGTCCGGGGGGGCGCCTTAGCGGGAGGGCCGCCAATGAGCAGTTCTTC. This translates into CASSRPGGRLSGRAANEQFF.

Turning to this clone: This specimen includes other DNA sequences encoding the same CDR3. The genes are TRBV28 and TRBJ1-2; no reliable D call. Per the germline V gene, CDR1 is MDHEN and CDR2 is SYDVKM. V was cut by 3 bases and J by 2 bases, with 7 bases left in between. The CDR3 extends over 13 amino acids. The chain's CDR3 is CASSLGSNYGYTF. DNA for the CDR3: TGTGCCAGCAGTTTGGGCTCAAACTATGGCTACACCTTC.

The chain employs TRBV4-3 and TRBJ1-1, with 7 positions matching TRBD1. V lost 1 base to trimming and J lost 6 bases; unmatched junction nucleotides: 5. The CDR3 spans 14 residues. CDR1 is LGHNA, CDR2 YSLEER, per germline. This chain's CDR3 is CASSQATGTAEAFF. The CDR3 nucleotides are TGCGCCAGCAGCCAAGCCACCGGGACAGCTGAAGCTTTCTTT.